The 25 T cell receptor beta chains below all came from one sample that was sequenced in a study of cytomegalovirus exposure and HLA in healthy donors. The PCR made use of 60 Vbeta and 13 Jbeta primers. Measured with immunoSEQ multiplex PCR; TCRdb has only the in-frame clones, and not every one. Here the sample table reports over 100,000 clones. The source material was PBMCs. The receptors were sampled from a man in his forties or fifties in good health and CMV-seropositive.

The chain uses TRBV11-2 and TRBJ2-7; 10 bases are a match to TRBD2. This CDR3 is 15 amino acids long. V shed 2 bases and J 2 bases; nucleotides not matched to a gene: 3. Germline V CDR1 and CDR2: SGHAT, FQNNGV. The CDR3 here is CASSLTSGITYEQYF. CDR3 bases: TGTGCCAGCAGCTTAACTAGCGGGATTACCTACGAGCAGTACTTC.

J is TRBJ2-7 and V is TRBV11-2; maybe TRBD2 (6 bases). V lost 5 bases, J lost 2 bases, and 25 bases lay in between. The germline V gene encodes CDR1 SGHAT and CDR2 FQNNGV. The length of the CDR3 is 18 residues. In DNA form, the CDR3 reads TGTGCCAGCAGCCGAACCCGGGACGGCGCGGGGTACCCCTACGAGCAGTACTTC. It is translated as CASSRTRDGAGYPYEQYF.

This sequence joins TRBV9 and TRBJ2-3; TRBD2 matches 11 bases. V lost 0 bases to trimming and J lost 0 bases; unmatched junction nucleotides: 6. Germline V gene data show CDR1 as SGDLS and CDR2 as YYNGEE. The CDR3 length is 18 residues. CDR3: CASSVGASGRTSTDTQYF. The CDR3 DNA reads as TGTGCCAGCAGCGTAGGGGCTAGCGGGAGGACTAGCACAGATACGCAGTATTTT.

The chain recombines TRBV18 with TRBJ2-5, with a weak D call TRBD1 (5 bases). The germline V gene has CDR1 KGHSH and CDR2 LQKENI. Trimming took off 6 bases at V and 7 bases at J, with 18 bases between the two ends. This CDR3 region has 14 residues. The CDR3 sequence: CASSPLDRQGTQYF. The CDR3 bases are TGTGCCAGCTCGCCCCTAGACCGTCAGGGGACCCAGTACTTC.

The chain couples TRBV21-1 to TRBJ1-5; the table's D call, TRBD1, has no DNA check behind it. TRBV21-1 counts as a pseudogene. The CDR3 totals 15 residues. The CDR3 sequence: CASSLRTQLYQPQHF. CDR3 sequence (DNA): TGTGCCAGCAGCCTCCGGACACAACTTTATCAGCCCCAGCATTTT.

V and J are TRBV5-8 and TRBJ2-2, with a weak D call TRBD1 (6 bases). The V and J ends lost 4 bases and 0 bases respectively, with 13 bases between them. The CDR3 totals 16 residues. Germline CDR1 SGHTS, CDR2 YDEGEE. The CDR3 region is CASSPGTPTNTGELFF. The CDR3 DNA reads as TGTGCCAGCAGCCCCGGGACACCCACGAACACCGGGGAGCTGTTTTTT.

The V call is TRBV10-3, the J call TRBJ2-2, with 7 bases lining up with TRBD2. V dropped 6 bases and J dropped 5; count of bases not matched to a gene: 9. Germline values: CDR1 ENHRY, CDR2 SYGVKD. The CDR3 is 15 amino acids. This CDR3 reads CAISAELAVTGELFF. Written as DNA, the CDR3 is TGTGCCATCAGCGCCGAGCTAGCGGTAACCGGGGAGCTGTTTTTT.

CDR3 sequence: CASSEGVAKAFF. The DNA for the CDR3 is TGTGCCAGTTCCGAGGGAGTAGCGAAAGCTTTCTTT. The chain recombines TRBV19 with TRBJ1-1; D is ambiguous. The germline gives CDR1 LNHDA, CDR2 SQIVND (reference sequence). The V and J ends lost 8 bases and 9 bases respectively, with 16 bases between them. CDR3 length: 12 residues.

The chain recombines TRBV2 with TRBJ2-5; possibly TRBD2 for D (6 bases). Per germline, CDR1 SNHLY and CDR2 FYNNEI. Deletions cut 2 bases from V and 5 bases from J, with 15 bases between. This CDR3 has 15 residues. The CDR3 DNA sequence: TGTGCCAGCAGTGAAAATGTGGGGGGAGGCGAGACCCAGTACTTC. As protein: CASSENVGGGETQYF.

The V and J genes are TRBV7-6 and TRBJ2-2, with 9 bases that match TRBD2. Germline CDR1 SGHVS, CDR2 FNYEAQ. The V and J ends lost 5 bases and 3 bases, in that order; junction bases with no gene match: 7. There are 16 residues in the CDR3. DNA for the CDR3: TGTGCCAGCAGCCTTGTAGCGGGAGAGGACACCGGGGAGCTGTTTTTT. Residues: CASSLVAGEDTGELFF.

The rearrangement links TRBV7-7 to TRBJ2-5; TRBD2 matches at 10 bases. CDR1 and CDR2 from the germline V gene are SSHAT and FNYEAQ (reference sequence). CDR3 length: 14 residues. J lost 2 bases, V lost 5 bases, and 2 bases had no gene match. CDR3 coding DNA: TGTGCCAGCAGCCGGACTAGCGGACAAGAGACCCAGTACTTC. Its translation is CASSRTSGQETQYF.

This chain connects TRBV7-9 to TRBJ1-5; tentative D call: TRBD1 (5 bases). CDR3 length equals 14 residues. Between the trimmed V and J ends, which lost 5 bases and 8 bases, there was a span of 16 bases. Germline CDR1 is SEHNR and CDR2 is FQNEAQ (reference sequence). The CDR3 region is CASSTGSVEKPQHF. The CDR3 DNA reads TGTGCCAGCAGCACAGGCTCAGTCGAAAAGCCCCAGCATTTT. Filled out from reference TRBV7-9 and TRBJ1-5, the complete variable domain reads DTGVSQNPRHKITKRGQNVTFRCDPISEHNRLYWYRQTLGQGPEFLTYFQNEAQLEKSRLLSDRFSAERPKGSFSTLEIQRTEQGDSAMYLCASSTGSVEKPQHFGDGTRLSIL.

The chain links TRBV15 to TRBJ2-7, with a tentative D call TRBD1 (6 bases). CDR3 length equals 14 residues. With 5 bases removed from V and 3 bases from J, the gap between germline ends came to 14 bases. In germline, CDR1 is LNHNV, CDR2 YYDKDF (reference sequence). The CDR3, as DNA: TGTGCCACCAGCGGGGGCGCTGAGGTCTACGAGCAGTACTTC. Its protein is CATSGGAEVYEQYF.

This chain uses TRBV14 with TRBJ2-5, with D tentatively TRBD1 (6 bases). From germline, CDR1 is SGHDN and CDR2 FVKESK. The CDR3 loop spans 13 amino acids. V was clipped by 4 bases and J by 4 bases, with 10 bases between them. The CDR3 coding sequence is TGTGCCAGCAGCCTGACACAGGGAGAGACCCAGTACTTC. Amino acids: CASSLTQGETQYF.

The V and J genes are TRBV9 and TRBJ2-5, with TRBD2 matching over 13 bases. Trimming removed 2 bases from V and 7 bases from J; junction bases left unmatched: 8. Germline CDR1 SGDLS, CDR2 YYNGEE. This CDR3 contains 16 residues. The CDR3 sequence: CASSVGTSGIQGTQYF. The CDR3, as DNA: TGTGCCAGCAGCGTTGGGACTAGCGGGATACAGGGGACCCAGTACTTC.

V is TRBV11-2 and J is TRBJ2-7; 10 nucleotides match TRBD1. Unmatched junction bases numbered 7, after V lost 4 bases and J lost 4 bases. The CDR3 spans 15 residues. CDR1 is SGHAT, CDR2 FQNNGV, per germline. CDR3 sequence reads: CASSSPGQGYYEQYF. The CDR3 nucleotides read TGTGCCAGCAGCTCTCCGGGACAGGGGTATTACGAGCAGTACTTC.

V is TRBV18 and J is TRBJ2-1, with 7 bases lining up with TRBD1. This CDR3 region has 14 residues. From germline, CDR1 is KGHSH and CDR2 LQKENI. With V trimmed by 1 base and J by 6 bases, 3 bases remained unmatched. The CDR3 reads CASSPLAGGNEQFF. Written as DNA, the CDR3 is TGTGCCAGCTCACCACTGGCAGGGGGCAATGAGCAGTTCTTC.

V gene TRBV7-9 combines with J gene TRBJ2-1; TRBD1 is a possible D gene (7 bases). The CDR3 runs 15 residues. The germline CDR1 and CDR2 sequences are SEHNR and FQNEAQ (reference sequence). Trimming cost V 5 bases and J 4 bases, with 15 bases left between them. This CDR3 is CASSIQGGVYNEQFF. DNA of the CDR3: TGTGCCAGCAGCATCCAGGGGGGTGTGTACAATGAGCAGTTCTTC.

The V gene is TRBV7-9, the J gene TRBJ2-7; a weak D match, TRBD1 (5 bases). V was trimmed by 8 bases and J by 3 bases, leaving 14 bases between them. This CDR3 region has 13 residues. The germline V gene encodes CDR1 SEHNR and CDR2 FQNEAQ (reference sequence). The CDR3 coding sequence is TGTGCCAGCCGACAGAGCACAGACTACGAGCAGTACTTC. Protein product: CASRQSTDYEQYF.

The V and J genes are TRBV15 and TRBJ2-1; no firm D call. V shed 3 bases and J shed 3 bases, with 15 bases lying between them. This CDR3 has 16 residues. Germline V CDR1 and CDR2: LNHNV, YYDKDF (reference sequence). Here the CDR3 DNA reads TGTGCCACCAGCAGGGAGAAGACTTCTTTCTACAATGAGCAGTTCTTC. The encoded protein is CATSREKTSFYNEQFF. The full variable domain, in which reference TRBV15 and TRBJ2-1 provide the parts outside the CDR3, is DAMVIQNPRYQVTQFGKPVTLSCSQTLNHNVMYWYQQKSSQAPKLLFHYYDKDFNNEADTPDNFQSRRPNTSFCFLDIRSPGLGDTAMYLCATSREKTSFYNEQFFGPGTRLTVL.

This chain links TRBV29-1 with TRBJ2-3; D ambiguous. This CDR3 has 8 residues. From germline, CDR1 is SQVTM and CDR2 ANQGSEA. As DNA, the CDR3 is TGCAGAGCCGATACGCAGTATTTT. It codes for CRADTQYF.

The V call is TRBV19, the J call TRBJ1-2; a weak D match, TRBD1 (5 bases). This CDR3 is 15 amino acids long. CDR1 is LNHDA and CDR2 is SQIVND in the germline V gene (reference sequence). V lost 6 bases to trimming and J lost 5 bases, with 19 bases between them. This CDR3 reads CASSPSTTAIYGYTF. For the CDR3, the DNA is TGTGCCAGTAGCCCCTCCACGACAGCGATTTATGGCTACACCTTC.

The chain combines TRBV18 with TRBJ2-2; D remains ambiguous. This CDR3 has 15 residues. Germline loops: CDR1 KGHSH, CDR2 LQKENI. V was shortened by 1 base and J by 2 bases, with 8 bases between the two germline ends. CDR3 nucleotide sequence: TGTGCCAGCTCACCACGTCCTCTAAACACCGGGGAGCTGTTTTTT. Amino acids: CASSPRPLNTGELFF.

The genes are TRBV9 and TRBJ2-3; 9 positions agree with TRBD2. This CDR3 is 15 amino acids long. Unmatched junction bases numbered 3, after V lost 1 base and J lost 3 bases. Germline CDR1 reads SGDLS; CDR2 reads YYNGEE. This chain's CDR3 is CASSVQLAGTDTQYF. In DNA, the CDR3 is TGTGCCAGCAGCGTACAACTAGCGGGTACAGATACGCAGTATTTT. Full variable domain (remainder filled in from reference TRBV9 and TRBJ2-3): DSGVTQTPKHLITATGQRVTLRCSPRSGDLSVYWYQQSLDQGLQFLIQYYNGEERAKGNILERFSAQQFPDLHSELNLSSLELGDSALYFCASSVQLAGTDTQYFGPGTRLTVL.

This chain joins TRBV11-3 and TRBJ1-1; 7 bases map to TRBD1. Losses at the gene ends were 1 base for V and 7 bases for J; bases not matched to a gene: 0. Germline V gene lookup returns CDR1 SGHNT and CDR2 YENEEA. The CDR3 extends over 12 amino acids. The CDR3 protein is CASSLGQGEAFF. The CDR3 region has the DNA TGTGCCAGCAGCTTAGGACAGGGTGAAGCTTTCTTT.